Each of the 26 T cell receptor beta chains below was sequenced from the same sample in a study of blood T cell repertoires in COVID-19. The table came from immunoSEQ multiplex PCR; TCRdb's copy has only in-frame clones and leaves some out. There are roughly 59,000 clones in the sample; more than 75% occur only once, and around 12% lies in the top ten. Sequenced: peripheral blood. These receptors were taken from a man at least 80 years old with acute or convalescent COVID-19.

The chain links TRBV19 to TRBJ1-1, with D possibly being TRBD1 (5 bases). The germline V gene has CDR1 LNHDA and CDR2 SQIVND (reference sequence). The CDR3 runs 15 residues. V shed 7 bases and J shed 1 base, with 16 bases lying between them. The CDR3 DNA is TGTGCCAGTACCTGGGGCTTAGGGGCGAACACTGAAGCTTTCTTT. This codes for CASTWGLGANTEAFF.

The table lists this clone with a count of one. This sequence joins TRBV13 and TRBJ1-6; 8 nucleotides align to TRBD1. The CDR3 loop spans 14 amino acids. Germline-derived CDR1 and CDR2 are PRHDT and FYEKMQ (reference sequence). The trim removed 5 bases at V and 16 bases at J, leaving 13 bases unmatched. The CDR3 protein is CASSPRGTGSNLHF. DNA for the CDR3: TGTGCCAGCAGCCCCAGAGGGACAGGAAGTAATCTCCACTTT.

The rearrangement uses TRBV3-1 (or the pseudogene TRBV3-2) and TRBJ1-2; 8 nucleotides align to TRBD1. Trimming cost V 3 bases and J 4 bases; bases outside gene matches: 1. CDR1 is LGHDT, CDR2 YNNKEL, per germline (reference sequence). The length of the CDR3 is 13 residues. CDR3 residues: CASSQGQAYGYTF. CDR3 bases: TGTGCCAGCAGCCAGGGACAGGCCTATGGCTACACCTTC.

The chain is built from TRBV7-9 and TRBJ1-2; TRBD1 agrees at 7 bases. This CDR3 region has 15 residues. Unmatched junction bases numbered 8, after V lost 5 bases and J lost 2 bases. Germline V gives CDR1 SEHNR, CDR2 FQNEAQ (reference sequence). As DNA, the CDR3 is TGTGCCAGCAGCACGACAGGGCGATCGAACTATGGCTACACCTTC. It codes for CASSTTGRSNYGYTF. Complete variable domain (other parts from reference TRBV7-9 and TRBJ1-2): DTGVSQNPRHKITKRGQNVTFRCDPISEHNRLYWYRQTLGQGPEFLTYFQNEAQLEKSRLLSDRFSAERPKGSFSTLEIQRTEQGDSAMYLCASSTTGRSNYGYTFGSGTRLTVV.

This clone was counted between two and nine times. CDR3 loop: CASSFVSGDEKLFF. For the CDR3, the DNA is TGTGCCAGCAGTTTTGTCTCAGGGGATGAAAAACTGTTTTTT. This sequence joins TRBV6-5 and TRBJ1-4; D is possibly TRBD1 (6 bases). Germline assignment: CDR1 MNHEY and CDR2 SVGAGI. The CDR3 consists of 14 residues. Trimming pared 4 bases from V and 6 bases from J, leaving 12 bases between.

V and J are TRBV6-2 or TRBV6-3 and TRBJ2-7, with D perhaps matching TRBD1 (6 bases). The length of the CDR3 is 13 residues. Germline V gene lookup returns CDR1 MNHEY and CDR2 SVGEGT. V was cut by 6 bases and J by 3 bases, with 12 bases left in between. The CDR3 loop is CASSLDSYYEQYF. The CDR3 nucleotides are TGTGCCAGCAGCCTGGACAGTTACTACGAGCAGTACTTC.

This clone was picked up a small number of times. The CDR3 sequence: CASSDRGLADYEQYF. CDR3 nucleotides: TGTGCCAGCAGCGACAGGGGACTAGCTGACTACGAGCAGTACTTC. The V and J genes are TRBV2 and TRBJ2-7; D might be TRBD2 (9 bases). Germline loops: CDR1 SNHLY, CDR2 FYNNEI. Trimming shortened V by 6 bases and J by 3 bases, and 18 bases separated the two germline ends. The length of the CDR3 is 15 residues.

V gene TRBV5-1 combines with J gene TRBJ1-2; TRBD1 matches at 9 bases. J lost 6 bases, V lost 0 bases, and 3 bases had no gene match. CDR1 and CDR2 (germline): SGHRS, YFSETQ. CDR3 length: 14 residues. The CDR3 sequence is CASSLAGQGNGYTF. In DNA form, the CDR3 reads TGCGCCAGCAGCTTGGCCGGACAGGGGAATGGCTACACCTTC.

The V and J genes are TRBV3-1 (or the pseudogene TRBV3-2) and TRBJ2-1; TRBD1 agrees at 7 bases. Germline CDR1 and CDR2: LGHDT and YNNKEL (reference sequence). V dropped 4 bases and J dropped 4; count of bases not matched to a gene: 1. The CDR3 contains 13 residues. CDR3 sequence: CASSLGQYNEQFF. CDR3 DNA: TGTGCCAGCAGCCTGGGACAGTACAATGAGCAGTTCTTC.

This clone appeared once. This chain uses TRBV27 with TRBJ2-1; D unclear. The V and J ends lost 1 base and 5 bases respectively, with 9 bases between them. Germline CDR1 MNHEY, CDR2 SMNVEV (reference sequence). There are 14 residues in the CDR3. CDR3 amino acids: CASSLLGPNNEQFF. The CDR3 DNA sequence: TGTGCCAGCAGTTTATTGGGCCCCAACAATGAGCAGTTCTTC.

The chain is built from TRBV5-4 and TRBJ2-3, with TRBD2 identical over 15 bases. Per germline, CDR1 SGHNT and CDR2 YYREEE (reference sequence). The CDR3 is 18 residues long. V was clipped by 3 bases and J by 0 bases; unmatched bases: 5. Here the CDR3 reads CASSSGLAGGPSTDTQYF. DNA of the CDR3: TGTGCCAGCAGCTCCGGACTAGCGGGGGGGCCTAGCACAGATACGCAGTATTTT.

The V call is TRBV6-6, the J call TRBJ1-2; D call uncertain. This CDR3 region has 14 residues. CDR1 is MNHNY and CDR2 is SVGAGI in the germline V gene (reference sequence). Trimming stripped 2 bases from V and 0 bases from J, with 7 bases between. CDR3 sequence reads: CASSYGQTNYGYTF. CDR3 sequence (DNA): TGTGCCAGCAGTTACGGTCAGACTAACTATGGCTACACCTTC.

This clone was recorded only once. The chain links TRBV14 to TRBJ1-4, with 7 positions matching TRBD1. The CDR3 is 14 residues long. J lost 5 bases, V lost 7 bases, and 7 bases had no gene match. Germline CDR1 is SGHDN and CDR2 is FVKESK. The CDR3 reads CASTPGQPNEKLFF. The CDR3 DNA reads TGTGCCAGCACCCCGGGACAGCCCAATGAAAAACTGTTTTTT.

The chain combines TRBV5-1 with TRBJ2-2; TRBD1 might be the D (6 bases). Trimming took off 4 bases at V and 0 bases at J, with 13 bases between the two ends. The germline V gene has CDR1 SGHRS and CDR2 YFSETQ. The length of the CDR3 is 16 residues. CDR3 region: CASSPGHLANTGELFF. The CDR3, as DNA: TGCGCCAGCAGCCCGGGACACCTCGCGAACACCGGGGAGCTGTTTTTT.

CDR3 protein: CASSFPGGDNEQFF. CDR3 coding DNA: TGTGCCAGCAGCTTTCCCGGCGGAGACAATGAGCAGTTCTTC. The J gene is TRBJ2-1, the V gene TRBV7-3; D remains ambiguous. V dropped 3 bases and J dropped 5 bases, with 11 bases sitting between them. Germline CDR1 and CDR2: SGHTA and FQGTGA. The CDR3 runs to 14 residues.

This chain uses TRBV18 with TRBJ2-3; 7 bases match TRBD2. V dropped 3 bases and J dropped 5; count of bases not matched to a gene: 11. CDR3 size: 16 residues. Germline CDR1 and CDR2: KGHSH and LQKENI. In DNA, the CDR3 is TGTGCCAGCTCACCGGATCGCGGCGGGAGTAGAGATACGCAGTATTTT. This gives the protein CASSPDRGGSRDTQYF.

This chain uses TRBV20-1 with TRBJ2-7; TRBD2 matches 14 bases. V lost 3 bases to trimming and J lost 7 bases; unmatched junction nucleotides: 17. The germline V gene has CDR1 DFQATT and CDR2 SNEGSKA (reference sequence). The CDR3 is 18 residues long. In DNA, the CDR3 is TGCAGTGCTAGTGCTCCGAGCCAACCGACTAGCGGGAGGGGGGAGCAGTACTTC. Protein product: CSASAPSQPTSGRGEQYF.

The chain uses TRBV9 and TRBJ2-2; D gene ambiguous. The CDR3 loop spans 16 amino acids. The germline CDR1 and CDR2 sequences are SGDLS and YYNGEE. V lost 0 bases and J lost 0, with 9 bases in between. CDR3 sequence: CASSVVAGSNTGELFF. In DNA form, the CDR3 reads TGTGCCAGCAGCGTAGTAGCCGGGTCGAACACCGGGGAGCTGTTTTTT.

This clone has only one observation. The V and J genes are TRBV5-4 and TRBJ1-2; TRBD1 matches at 9 bases. Trimming at V came to 3 bases and at J to 2 bases, leaving 14 bases not matched to a gene. CDR3 length equals 18 residues. CDR1 SGHNT and CDR2 YYREEE come from the germline V gene (reference sequence). The CDR3: CASSSGPGTGKGNYGYTF. The CDR3 DNA reads TGTGCCAGCAGCTCAGGTCCCGGGACAGGGAAGGGAAACTATGGCTACACCTTC. Looking up the rest from reference TRBV5-4 and TRBJ1-2 gives the full variable domain: ETGVTQSPTHLIKTRGQQVTLRCSSQSGHNTVSWYQQALGQGPQFIFQYYREEENGRGNFPPRFSGLQFPNYSSELNVNALELDDSALYLCASSSGPGTGKGNYGYTFGSGTRLTVV.

This chain's CDR3 is CATRKGGATNEKLFF. The CDR3 coding sequence is TGTGCCACCAGGAAAGGGGGGGCAACTAATGAAAAACTGTTTTTT. The genes are TRBV15 and TRBJ1-4; maybe TRBD1 (6 bases). The CDR3 consists of 15 residues. Germline lookup yields CDR1 LNHNV and CDR2 YYDKDF (reference sequence). V shed 6 bases and J shed 0 bases, with 11 bases lying between them.

The chain uses TRBV7-3 and TRBJ2-1, with TRBD2 identical over 10 bases. CDR1 and CDR2 from the germline V gene are SGHTA and FQGTGA. Trimming took 1 base from V and 3 from J; bases not matched to a gene: 3. The CDR3 is made up of 16 amino acids. This chain's CDR3 is CASSLMASGSYNEQFF. The CDR3 DNA reads as TGTGCCAGCAGCTTAATGGCTAGCGGGAGCTACAATGAGCAGTTCTTC.

This clone was found a few times. This chain connects TRBV2 to TRBJ2-1; D perhaps matches TRBD1 (6 bases). The CDR3 is made up of 13 amino acids. With 6 bases removed from V and 7 bases from J, the gap between germline ends came to 13 bases. CDR1 SNHLY and CDR2 FYNNEI come from the germline V gene. CDR3 residues: CASSVNRENEQFF. The CDR3 DNA follows: TGTGCCAGCAGCGTGAACAGGGAAAATGAGCAGTTCTTC.

This chain links TRBV19 with TRBJ1-1, with D unclear. Germline V gene sequence: CDR1 LNHDA, CDR2 SQIVND (reference sequence). This CDR3 spans 13 amino acids. Trimming pared 1 base from V and 5 bases from J, leaving 8 bases between. CDR3 sequence: CASSIGAGTEAFF. CDR3 DNA: TGTGCCAGTAGTATAGGAGCGGGGACTGAAGCTTTCTTT.

This clone was seen a handful of times. Here the CDR3 reads CSVHRGWTEAFF. The CDR3, as DNA: TGCAGCGTTCACAGGGGGTGGACTGAAGCTTTCTTT. The chain has TRBV29-1 and TRBJ1-1; 8 bases fit TRBD1. The CDR3 contains 12 residues. V shed 5 bases and J 5 bases; nucleotides not matched to a gene: 4. Germline values: CDR1 SQVTM, CDR2 ANQGSEA.

The V and J genes are TRBV9 and TRBJ2-3, with 11 bases identical to TRBD2. The length of the CDR3 is 17 residues. Germline V gene sequence: CDR1 SGDLS, CDR2 YYNGEE. V lost 0 bases to trimming and J lost 5 bases; unmatched junction nucleotides: 8. This CDR3 is CASSVGPVAGGQDTQYF. CDR3 sequence (DNA): TGTGCCAGCAGCGTAGGCCCAGTAGCGGGGGGGCAAGATACGCAGTATTTT.

The chain is built from TRBV30 and TRBJ1-4; the match to TRBD1 covers 10 bases. Germline CDR1 reads GTSNPN; CDR2 reads SVGIG (reference sequence). V lost 5 bases and J lost 8; bases outside the gene matches: 8. This CDR3 contains 14 residues. This CDR3 reads CAWGGTGAREKLFF. The CDR3 coding sequence is TGTGCCTGGGGGGGGACAGGGGCCCGGGAAAAACTGTTTTTT.